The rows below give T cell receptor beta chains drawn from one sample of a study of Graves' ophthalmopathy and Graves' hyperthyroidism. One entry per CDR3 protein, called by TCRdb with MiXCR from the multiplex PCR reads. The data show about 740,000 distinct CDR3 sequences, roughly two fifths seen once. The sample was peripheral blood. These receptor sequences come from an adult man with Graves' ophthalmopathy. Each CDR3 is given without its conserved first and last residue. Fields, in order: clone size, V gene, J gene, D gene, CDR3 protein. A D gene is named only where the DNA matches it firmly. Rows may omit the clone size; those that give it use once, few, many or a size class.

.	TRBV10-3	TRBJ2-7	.	ASIDRDTDYEQY
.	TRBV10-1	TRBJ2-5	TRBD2	ASSESTAGEETQY
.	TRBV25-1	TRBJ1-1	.	ASSVEGEGYEAF
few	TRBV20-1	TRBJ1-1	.	SAPRQGPTEAF
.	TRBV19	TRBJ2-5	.	ASSIQARVPKETQY
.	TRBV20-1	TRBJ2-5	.	SARKQAQETQY
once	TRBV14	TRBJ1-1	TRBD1	ASSRTWTGGAEIAAF
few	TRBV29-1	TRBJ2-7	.	SVERGLSYEQY
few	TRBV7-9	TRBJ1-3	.	ASSLAGQGPGNTIY
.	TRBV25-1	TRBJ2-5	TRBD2	ASSETSGPPLETQY
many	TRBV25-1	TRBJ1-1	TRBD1	VSRTGVEAF
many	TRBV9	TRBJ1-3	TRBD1	ASSVGQGASGNTIY
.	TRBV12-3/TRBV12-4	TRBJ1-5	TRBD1	ASSLGQGVTQPQH
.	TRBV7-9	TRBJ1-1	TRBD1	ASSLGQWRTEAF
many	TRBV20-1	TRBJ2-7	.	SARPQAYEQY
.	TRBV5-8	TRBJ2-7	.	ASSFRGRSEQY
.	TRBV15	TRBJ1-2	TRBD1	ATTGGNGYT
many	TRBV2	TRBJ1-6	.	ASSEDPGNSPLH
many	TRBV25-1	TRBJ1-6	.	ASSEEAGRRTPLH
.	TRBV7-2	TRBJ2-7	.	ASNLEGTGAGEQH
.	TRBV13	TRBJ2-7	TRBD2	ASSQDRGASGFSYEQY
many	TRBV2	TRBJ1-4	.	ASSEDRSATNEKLF
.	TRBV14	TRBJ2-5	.	ASSQDYGETQY
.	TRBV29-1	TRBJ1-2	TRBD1	SVTTGVGYGYT
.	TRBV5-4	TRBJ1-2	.	ASSFEGRANYGYT
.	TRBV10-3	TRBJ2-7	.	AISETLPSVGSYEQY
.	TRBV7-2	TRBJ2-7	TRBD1	ASSRTGGITSYEQY
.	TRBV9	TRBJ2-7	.	ASSASRGGSYEQY
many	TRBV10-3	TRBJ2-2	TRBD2	AISESTSGRAKNTGELF
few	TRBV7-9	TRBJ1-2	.	ASSRTQGPSYNGYT
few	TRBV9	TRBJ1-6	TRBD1	ASSPGQGFGSPLH
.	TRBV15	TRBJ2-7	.	ATSPLGAADSYEQY
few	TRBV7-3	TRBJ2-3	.	ASSLTFLDTQY
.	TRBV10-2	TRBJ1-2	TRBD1	ASSYLQGGGYGYT
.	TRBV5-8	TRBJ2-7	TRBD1	ASGGQGTYEQY
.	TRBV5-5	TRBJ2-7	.	ASSLGAAVNYEQY
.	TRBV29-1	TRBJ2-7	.	SVVGQTKTGEQY
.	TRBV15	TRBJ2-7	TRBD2	ATSRVSGNEQY
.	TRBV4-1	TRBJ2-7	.	ASSQVIRSDEQY
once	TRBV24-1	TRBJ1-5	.	ASRLRPAGSNQPQH
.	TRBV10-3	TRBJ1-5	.	AITGGQQETQH
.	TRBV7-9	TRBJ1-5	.	ASSQARDLGNQPQH
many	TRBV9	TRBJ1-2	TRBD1	ASSPQDRVVYGYT
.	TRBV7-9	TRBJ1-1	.	ASSLGGTVHTEAF
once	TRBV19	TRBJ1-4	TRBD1	ASSPTGQGVATNEKLF
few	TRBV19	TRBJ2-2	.	ASSITGNTGELF
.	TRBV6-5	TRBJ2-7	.	ASSYSQDNEQY
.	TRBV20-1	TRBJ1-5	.	SARDPDGGGNQPQH
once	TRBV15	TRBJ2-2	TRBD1	ASSLGQGVGELF
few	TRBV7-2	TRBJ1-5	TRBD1	ASLAGGAFPQH
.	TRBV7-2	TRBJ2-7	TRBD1	ASSQEETGSSYEQY
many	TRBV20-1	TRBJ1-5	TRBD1	SATPDREDQPQH
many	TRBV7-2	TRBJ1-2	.	ASSTTAGGYSGYT